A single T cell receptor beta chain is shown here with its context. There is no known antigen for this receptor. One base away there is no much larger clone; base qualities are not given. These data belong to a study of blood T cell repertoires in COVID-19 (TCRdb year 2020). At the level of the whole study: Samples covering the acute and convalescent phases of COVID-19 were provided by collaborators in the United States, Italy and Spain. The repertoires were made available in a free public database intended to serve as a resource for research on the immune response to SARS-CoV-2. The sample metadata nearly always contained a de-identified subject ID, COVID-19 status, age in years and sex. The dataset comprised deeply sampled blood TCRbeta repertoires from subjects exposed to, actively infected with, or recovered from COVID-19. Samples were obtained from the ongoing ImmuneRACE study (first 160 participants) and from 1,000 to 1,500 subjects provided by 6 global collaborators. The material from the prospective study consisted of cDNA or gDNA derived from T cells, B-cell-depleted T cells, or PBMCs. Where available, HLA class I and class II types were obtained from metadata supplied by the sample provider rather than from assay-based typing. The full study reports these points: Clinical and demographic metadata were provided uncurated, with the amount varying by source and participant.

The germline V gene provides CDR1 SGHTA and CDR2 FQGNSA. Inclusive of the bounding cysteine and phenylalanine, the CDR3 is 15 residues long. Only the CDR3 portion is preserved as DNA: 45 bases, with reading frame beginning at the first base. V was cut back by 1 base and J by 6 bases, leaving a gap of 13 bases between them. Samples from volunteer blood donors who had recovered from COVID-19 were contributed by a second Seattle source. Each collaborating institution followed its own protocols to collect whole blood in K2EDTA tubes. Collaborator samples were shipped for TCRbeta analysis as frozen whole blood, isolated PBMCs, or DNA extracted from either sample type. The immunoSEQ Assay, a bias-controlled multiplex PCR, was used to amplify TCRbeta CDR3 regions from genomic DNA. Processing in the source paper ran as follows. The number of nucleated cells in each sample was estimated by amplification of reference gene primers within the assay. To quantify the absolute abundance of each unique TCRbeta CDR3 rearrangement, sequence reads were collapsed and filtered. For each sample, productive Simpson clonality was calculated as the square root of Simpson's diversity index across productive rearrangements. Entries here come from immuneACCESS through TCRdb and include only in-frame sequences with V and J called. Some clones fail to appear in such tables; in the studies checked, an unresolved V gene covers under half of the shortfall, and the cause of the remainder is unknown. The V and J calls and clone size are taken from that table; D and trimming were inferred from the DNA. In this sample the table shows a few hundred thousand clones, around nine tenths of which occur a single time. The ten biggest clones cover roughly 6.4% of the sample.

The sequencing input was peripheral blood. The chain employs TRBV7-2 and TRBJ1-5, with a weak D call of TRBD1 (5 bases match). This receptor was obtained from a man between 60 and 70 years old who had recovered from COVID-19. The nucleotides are TGTGCCAGCAGCTTAGAGTGGGGGGGACGTCAGCCCCAGCATTTT. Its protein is CASSLEWGGRQPQHF.